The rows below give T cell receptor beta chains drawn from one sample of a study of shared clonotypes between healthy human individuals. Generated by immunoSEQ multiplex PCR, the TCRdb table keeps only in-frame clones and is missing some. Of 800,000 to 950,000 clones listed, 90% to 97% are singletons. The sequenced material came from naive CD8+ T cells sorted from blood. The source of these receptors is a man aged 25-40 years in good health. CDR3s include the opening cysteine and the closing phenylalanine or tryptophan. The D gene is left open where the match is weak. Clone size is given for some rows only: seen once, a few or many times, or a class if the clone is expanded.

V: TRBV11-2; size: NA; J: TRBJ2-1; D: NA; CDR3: CASSPTGNEQFF; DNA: TGTGCCAGCAGCCCTACAGGGAATGAGCAGTTCTTC
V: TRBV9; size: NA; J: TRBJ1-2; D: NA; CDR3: CASSVGLDNYGYTF; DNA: TGTGCCAGCAGCGTAGGGTTAGATAACTATGGCTACACCTTC
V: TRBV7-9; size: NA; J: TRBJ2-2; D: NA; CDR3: CASSLMAGELFF; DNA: TGTGCCAGCAGCTTAATGGCCGGGGAGCTGTTTTTT
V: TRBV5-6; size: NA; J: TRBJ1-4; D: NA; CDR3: CASSLSLIGKLFF; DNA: TGTGCCAGCAGCTTGAGTCTAATTGGAAAACTGTTTTTT
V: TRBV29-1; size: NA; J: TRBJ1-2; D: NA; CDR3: CSVEERHGYTF; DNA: TGCAGCGTTGAGGAGAGGCACGGCTACACCTTC
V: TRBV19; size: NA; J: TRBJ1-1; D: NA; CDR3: CASSRITGNTEAFF; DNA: TGTGCCAGTAGTAGGATCACAGGGAACACTGAAGCTTTCTTT
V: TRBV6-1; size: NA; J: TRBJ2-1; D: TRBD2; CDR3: CASSRTSGSIYEQFF; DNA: TGTGCCAGCAGTCGTACTAGCGGGAGCATATATGAGCAGTTCTTC
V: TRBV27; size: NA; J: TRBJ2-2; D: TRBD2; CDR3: CASKAAGVTGELFF; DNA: TGTGCCAGCAAGGCAGCGGGAGTAACCGGGGAGCTGTTTTTT
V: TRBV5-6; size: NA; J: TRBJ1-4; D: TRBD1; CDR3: CASSPGTGEKLFF; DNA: TGTGCCAGCAGCCCAGGGACAGGGGAAAAACTGTTTTTT
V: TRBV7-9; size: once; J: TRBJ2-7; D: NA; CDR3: CASSSSLGVGLYEQYF; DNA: TGTGCCAGCAGCTCGTCCCTAGGTGTGGGGTTGTACGAGCAGTACTTC
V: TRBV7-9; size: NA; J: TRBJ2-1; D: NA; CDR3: CASSITRNEQFF; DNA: TGTGCCAGCAGCATCACTAGGAATGAGCAGTTCTTC
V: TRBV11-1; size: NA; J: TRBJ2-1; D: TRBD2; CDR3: CASSLYGGWLAIGNEQFF; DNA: TGTGCCAGCAGCCTCTACGGGGGGTGGCTAGCGATAGGAAATGAGCAGTTCTTC
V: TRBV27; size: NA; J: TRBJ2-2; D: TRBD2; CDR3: CASSLYSTGGSSGTGELFF; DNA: TGTGCCAGCAGTTTATATTCCACCGGCGGGAGTAGTGGTACCGGGGAGCTGTTTTTT
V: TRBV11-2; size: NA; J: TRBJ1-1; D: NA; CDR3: CASSLAAGLGTEAFF; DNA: TGTGCCAGCAGCTTAGCCGCAGGGCTAGGCACTGAAGCTTTCTTT
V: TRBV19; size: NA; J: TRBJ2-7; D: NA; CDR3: CASSTRAQGSYEQYF; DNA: TGTGCCAGTAGTACCCGGGCCCAGGGGTCCTACGAGCAGTACTTC
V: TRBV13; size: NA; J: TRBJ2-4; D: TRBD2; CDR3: CASRRLAEKNIQYF; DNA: TGTGCCAGCAGAAGACTAGCGGAAAAAAACATTCAGTACTTC
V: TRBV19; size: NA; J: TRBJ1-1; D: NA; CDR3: CASSTNTGINTEAFF; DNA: TGTGCCAGTAGTACAAATACAGGGATAAACACTGAAGCTTTCTTT
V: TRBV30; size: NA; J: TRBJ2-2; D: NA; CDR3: CAWTMGGFGELFF; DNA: TGTGCCTGGACGATGGGCGGGTTCGGGGAGCTGTTTTTT
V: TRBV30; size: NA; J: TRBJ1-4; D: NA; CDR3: CAGTGTSALATNEKLFF; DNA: TGTGCCGGAACCGGGACTAGTGCACTTGCAACTAATGAAAAACTGTTTTTT
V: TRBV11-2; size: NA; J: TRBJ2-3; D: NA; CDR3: CASSLGTDTQYF; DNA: TGTGCCAGCAGCCTTGGTACAGATACGCAGTATTTT
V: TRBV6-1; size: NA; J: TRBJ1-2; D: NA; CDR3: CASVGGRNYGYTF; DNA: TGTGCCAGCGTCGGGGGCAGGAACTATGGCTACACCTTC
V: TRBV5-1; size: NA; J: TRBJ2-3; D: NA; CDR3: CASSPGVGGLATDTQYF; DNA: TGCGCCAGCAGCCCTGGAGTGGGCGGGCTTGCGACAGATACGCAGTATTTT
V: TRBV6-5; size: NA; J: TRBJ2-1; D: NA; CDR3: CASSTGSYNEQFF; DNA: TGTGCCAGCAGTACAGGGTCATACAATGAGCAGTTCTTC
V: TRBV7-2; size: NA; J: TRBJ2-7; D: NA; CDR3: CASSLGGRMYEQYF; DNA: TGTGCCAGCAGCTTAGGGGGTCGCATGTACGAGCAGTACTTC
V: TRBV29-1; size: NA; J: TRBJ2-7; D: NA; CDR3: CSVEGIGTQQSYEQYF; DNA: TGCAGCGTCGAAGGAATAGGGACCCAACAATCCTACGAGCAGTACTTC
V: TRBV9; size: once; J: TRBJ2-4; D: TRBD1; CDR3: CASSPGQGGKNIQYF; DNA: TGTGCCAGCAGCCCAGGACAGGGAGGCAAAAACATTCAGTACTTC
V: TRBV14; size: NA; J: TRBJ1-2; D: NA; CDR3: CASSQDRSRYNVGYTF; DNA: TGTGCCAGCAGCCAAGACCGGAGCAGGTATAATGTTGGCTACACCTTC
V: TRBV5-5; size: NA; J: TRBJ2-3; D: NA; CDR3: CASSLTRGSSDTQYF; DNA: TGTGCCAGCAGCCTTACTAGAGGATCCTCCGATACGCAGTATTTT
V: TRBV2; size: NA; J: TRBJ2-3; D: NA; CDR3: CARRTDTQYF; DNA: TGTGCCAGAAGAACAGATACGCAGTATTTT
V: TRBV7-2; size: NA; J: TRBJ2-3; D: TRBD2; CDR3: CASSFPSSTSGVSTDTQYF; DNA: TGTGCCAGCAGCTTCCCATCCTCGACTAGCGGGGTTAGCACAGATACGCAGTATTTT
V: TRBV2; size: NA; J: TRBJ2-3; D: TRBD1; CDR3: CASSDGTESADTQYF; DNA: TGTGCCAGCAGTGATGGGACAGAGAGCGCAGATACGCAGTATTTT
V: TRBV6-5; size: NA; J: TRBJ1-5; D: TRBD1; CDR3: CASSLGQGGQPQHF; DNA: TGTGCCAGCAGTTTGGGACAGGGGGGTCAGCCCCAGCATTTT
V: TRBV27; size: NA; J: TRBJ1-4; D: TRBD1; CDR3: CASSRQGLNEKLFF; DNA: TGTGCCAGCAGTCGACAGGGACTTAATGAAAAACTGTTTTTT
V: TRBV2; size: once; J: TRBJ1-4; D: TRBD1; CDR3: CASSERAGGLEKLFF; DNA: TGTGCCAGCAGTGAGAGGGCAGGGGGCCTTGAAAAACTGTTTTTT
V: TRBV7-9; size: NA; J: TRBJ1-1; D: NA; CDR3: CASSSRGAEAFF; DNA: TGTGCCAGCAGCTCTAGGGGTGCTGAAGCTTTCTTT
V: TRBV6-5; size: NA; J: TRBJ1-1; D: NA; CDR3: CASSLQGYTEAFF; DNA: TGTGCCAGCAGTCTACAGGGCTACACTGAAGCTTTCTTT
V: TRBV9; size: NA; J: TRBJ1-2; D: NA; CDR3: CASKSYGYTF; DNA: TGTGCCAGCAAATCCTATGGCTACACCTTC
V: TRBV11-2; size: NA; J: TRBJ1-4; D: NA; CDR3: CASSPREGATNEKLFF; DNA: TGTGCCAGCAGCCCCAGGGAGGGCGCAACTAATGAAAAACTGTTTTTT
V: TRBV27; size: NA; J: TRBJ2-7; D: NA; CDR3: CASSFRGSYEQYF; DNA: TGTGCCAGCAGTTTCAGGGGCTCCTACGAGCAGTACTTC
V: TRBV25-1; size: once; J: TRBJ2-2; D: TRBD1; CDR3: CATSSPGTGRTGELFF; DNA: TGTGCCACCTCAAGTCCCGGGACAGGAAGGACCGGGGAGCTGTTTTTT
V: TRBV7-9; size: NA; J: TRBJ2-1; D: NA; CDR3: CASSPGDSYNEQFF; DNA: TGTGCCAGCAGCCCAGGGGATTCCTACAATGAGCAGTTCTTC
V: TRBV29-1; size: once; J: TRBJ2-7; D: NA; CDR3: CSVIFHRNEQYF; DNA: TGCAGCGTTATATTCCACCGGAACGAGCAGTACTTC
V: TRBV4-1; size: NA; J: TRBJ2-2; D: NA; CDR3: CASSQLLTGELFF; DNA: TGCGCCAGCAGCCAATTACTCACCGGGGAGCTGTTTTTT
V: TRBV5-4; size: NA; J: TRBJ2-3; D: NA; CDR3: CASSSASTDTQYF; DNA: TGTGCCAGCAGCTCGGCGTCGACAGATACGCAGTATTTT
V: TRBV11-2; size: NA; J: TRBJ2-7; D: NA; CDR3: CASRHRGAEEQYF; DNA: TGTGCCAGCAGGCACCGGGGGGCCGAGGAGCAGTACTTC
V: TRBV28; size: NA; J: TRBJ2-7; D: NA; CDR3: CASSTPRRTSPEQYF; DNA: TGTGCCAGCTCAACTCCCCGCAGGACCTCTCCCGAGCAGTACTTC
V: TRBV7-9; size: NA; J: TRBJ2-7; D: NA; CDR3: CASSFMGPGRGLDYEQYF; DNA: TGTGCCAGCAGCTTCATGGGACCAGGGCGAGGATTGGACTACGAGCAGTACTTC
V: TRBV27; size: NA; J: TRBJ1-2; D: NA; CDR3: CASSPGGLYGYTF; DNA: TGTGCCAGCAGCCCAGGTGGGTTGTATGGCTACACCTTC
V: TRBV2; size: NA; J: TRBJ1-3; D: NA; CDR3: CASRGRSSGNTIYF; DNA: TGTGCCAGCAGGGGCCGAAGCTCTGGAAACACCATATATTTT
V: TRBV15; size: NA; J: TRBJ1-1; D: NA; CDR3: CATSRGRNTEAFF; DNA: TGTGCCACCAGCAGAGGGAGGAACACTGAAGCTTTCTTT
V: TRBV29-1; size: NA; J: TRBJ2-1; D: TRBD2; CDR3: CSVEPSGRELEQFF; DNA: TGCAGCGTTGAGCCTAGCGGGAGGGAATTAGAGCAGTTCTTC
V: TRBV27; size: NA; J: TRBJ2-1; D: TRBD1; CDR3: CASSPDRGHEQFF; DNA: TGTGCCAGCAGTCCGGACAGGGGCCATGAGCAGTTCTTC
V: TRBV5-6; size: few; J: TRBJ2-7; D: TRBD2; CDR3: CASSPGGSYEQYF; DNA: TGTGCCAGCAGCCCGGGGGGGTCCTACGAGCAGTACTTC
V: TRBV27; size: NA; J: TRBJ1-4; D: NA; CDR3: CASSLLGEGEKLFF; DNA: TGTGCCAGCAGTTTGCTCGGGGAGGGCGAAAAACTGTTTTTT